What follows are 26 T cell receptor beta chains derived from one specimen sequenced in a study of Ad26.COV2.S vaccination and SARS-CoV-2 variants. Noted treatment: roughly 20 received Ad26.COV2.S at low or high dose, single or two shots; about five received placebo; per-sample allocation not given. Sampling happened 63 days after the first vaccine or placebo injection. Clones were read by immunoSEQ multiplex PCR, and TCRdb kept only the in-frame ones, dropping some. The top ten hold 10% to 15% of the sample, which has roughly 450,000 clones, around 90% seen once. The source material was peripheral blood, sampled in a trial of Ad26.COV2.S vaccine versus placebo. The receptors were sampled from a person between 18 and 65 years old who received the Ad26.COV2.S COVID-19 vaccine or a placebo.

V gene TRBV24-1 combines with J gene TRBJ2-3; the D gene is possibly TRBD2 (5 bases). The V and J ends lost 5 bases and 2 bases respectively, with 13 bases between them. Germline V gene lookup returns CDR1 KGHDR and CDR2 SFDVKD. The CDR3 covers 15 residues. The DNA for the CDR3 is TGTGCCACCAGTGGTTCAAGGGAGCACACAGATACGCAGTATTTT. Translated, it gives CATSGSREHTDTQYF.

This clone is a singleton in its sample. V usage is TRBV19 and J usage is TRBJ1-3; weak D call: TRBD1 (6 bases). This CDR3 has 15 residues. V was trimmed by 6 bases and J by 0 bases, leaving 12 bases between them. Germline V gives CDR1 LNHDA, CDR2 SQIVND (reference sequence). CDR3 region: CASRRRQDSGNTIYF. The CDR3 DNA reads as TGTGCCAGTAGACGACGACAGGACTCTGGAAACACCATATATTTT.

The gene calls are TRBV12-3 or TRBV12-4 and TRBJ1-2; 8 bases are shared with TRBD1. The J segment lost 4 bases and the V segment lost 5 bases, leaving 3 bases of the junction unmatched. CDR3 length: 13 residues. The CDR3 is CASSTDRAYGYTF. DNA for the CDR3: TGTGCCAGCAGTACGGACAGGGCCTATGGCTACACCTTC.

The V and J genes are TRBV7-6 and TRBJ2-7; TRBD2 matches 16 bases. Trimming cost V 5 bases and J 6 bases; bases outside gene matches: 10. Germline CDR1 is SGHVS and CDR2 is FNYEAQ. The CDR3 length is 17 residues. CDR3 region: CASSGTGLAGGDGEQYF. The CDR3 region has the DNA TGTGCCAGCAGCGGAACGGGACTAGCGGGAGGGGACGGCGAGCAGTACTTC.

V is TRBV7-2 and J is TRBJ2-1; 9 positions agree with TRBD1. Germline-derived CDR1 and CDR2 are SGHTA and FQGNSA. There are 13 residues in the CDR3. V shed 6 bases and J 8 bases; nucleotides not matched to a gene: 5. In DNA, the CDR3 is TGTGCCAGCAGATTTACAGGGGGCGATGAGCAGTTCTTC. It encodes CASRFTGGDEQFF.

V is TRBV4-1 and J is TRBJ2-1, with D tentatively TRBD2 (5 bases). The germline V gene encodes CDR1 MGHRA and CDR2 YSYEKL. V shed 1 base and J shed 4 bases, with 14 bases lying between them. The CDR3 length is 16 residues. CDR3 in amino acids: CASSQAGGPMYNEQFF. The CDR3 DNA follows: TGCGCCAGCAGCCAAGCTGGCGGGCCGATGTACAATGAGCAGTTCTTC.

This sequence joins TRBV14 and TRBJ2-3; 15 bases map to TRBD2. The CDR3 is 14 amino acids. V trimming: 8 bases; J trimming: 9 bases; junction bases outside the gene matches: 6. Germline V gives CDR1 SGHDN, CDR2 FVKESK. CDR3 protein: CASGLAGGPGTQYF. The CDR3 DNA reads TGTGCCAGCGGACTAGCGGGAGGGCCGGGGACGCAGTATTTT.

The V and J genes are TRBV5-4 and TRBJ2-5, with D hard to call. Per the germline V gene, CDR1 is SGHNT and CDR2 is YYREEE (reference sequence). The CDR3 is 13 residues long. The V gene lost 3 bases and the J gene lost 4 bases, with 10 bases spanning the gap. This CDR3 is CASSSKGIETQYF. In nucleotides, the CDR3 is TGTGCCAGCAGCTCAAAGGGAATAGAGACCCAGTACTTC.

V gene TRBV28 combines with J gene TRBJ1-3, with 9 bases that match TRBD1. Per the germline V gene, CDR1 is MDHEN and CDR2 is SYDVKM. V lost 5 bases, J lost 3 bases, and 8 bases stayed unmatched. The CDR3 length is 16 residues. The CDR3 nucleotides are TGTGCCAGCAGTCCAACCACAGGGGGCTTTGGAAACACCATATATTTT. Translating gives CASSPTTGGFGNTIYF. Drawing the rest from reference TRBV28 and TRBJ1-3, the complete variable domain is DVKVTQSSRYLVKRTGEKVFLECVQDMDHENMFWYRQDPGLGLRLIYFSYDVKMKEKGDIPEGYSVSREKKERFSLILESASTNQTSMYLCASSPTTGGFGNTIYFGEGSWLTVV.

The chain couples TRBV19 to TRBJ1-1, with TRBD1 identical over 7 bases. This CDR3 is built from 13 residues. Germline CDR1 reads LNHDA; CDR2 reads SQIVND (reference sequence). V was pared by 6 bases and J by 2 bases, with 3 bases of the junction left unmatched. CDR3 sequence (DNA): TGTGCCAGTAGAGACAGGGTAAACACTGAAGCTTTCTTT. This gives the protein CASRDRVNTEAFF.

The V and J genes are TRBV30 and TRBJ1-2, with D maybe TRBD1 (6 bases). Trimming pared 1 base from V and 8 bases from J, leaving 14 bases between. This CDR3 region has 13 residues. Germline CDR1 reads GTSNPN; CDR2 reads SVGIG (reference sequence). The CDR3 sequence: CAWSAGHGGGYTF. In nucleotides, the CDR3 is TGTGCCTGGAGTGCGGGACACGGAGGGGGCTACACCTTC.

The V and J genes are TRBV28 and TRBJ2-5; D not certain. Germline V CDR1 and CDR2: MDHEN, SYDVKM. Deletions cut 2 bases from V and 4 bases from J, with 5 bases between. This CDR3 comprises 12 residues. CDR3: CASSLDLETQYF. In DNA form, the CDR3 reads TGTGCCAGCAGTTTAGATTTAGAGACCCAGTACTTC.

This chain uses TRBV19 with TRBJ1-1, with 8 bases lining up with TRBD1. The trim removed 4 bases at V and 4 bases at J, leaving 14 bases unmatched. CDR3 size: 17 residues. Germline V gives CDR1 LNHDA, CDR2 SQIVND (reference sequence). CDR3 residues: CASSTPRTGKGSTEAFF. In DNA form, the CDR3 reads TGTGCCAGTAGTACCCCCAGGACAGGGAAAGGAAGCACTGAAGCTTTCTTT. Drawing the rest from reference TRBV19 and TRBJ1-1, the complete variable domain is DGGITQSPKYLFRKEGQNVTLSCEQNLNHDAMYWYRQDPGQGLRLIYYSQIVNDFQKGDIAEGYSVSREKKESFPLTVTSAQKNPTAFYLCASSTPRTGKGSTEAFFGQGTRLTVV.

The rearrangement uses TRBV4-1 and TRBJ1-5; no clear D. Germline V lookup: CDR1 MGHRA, CDR2 YSYEKL. Trimming took 2 bases from V and 7 from J, leaving 9 bases between them. This CDR3 spans 13 amino acids. The CDR3 here is CASSQLLGQPQHF. Here the CDR3 DNA reads TGCGCCAGCAGCCAATTGTTGGGGCAGCCCCAGCATTTT.

The genes are TRBV6-5 and TRBJ1-3; TRBD1 might be the D (5 bases). Per the germline V gene, CDR1 is MNHEY and CDR2 is SVGAGI. Trimming took 4 bases from V and 0 from J, leaving 13 bases between them. The CDR3 sequence is 16 residues long. CDR3 in amino acids: CASSSQAGASGNTIYF. The CDR3 DNA reads as TGTGCCAGCAGTTCCCAAGCCGGGGCCTCTGGAAACACCATATATTTT.

The chain combines TRBV6-5 with TRBJ2-1; TRBD2 matches 13 bases. The CDR3 is 14 amino acids. Germline V CDR1 and CDR2: MNHEY, SVGAGI. Trimming removed 9 bases from V and 6 bases from J; junction bases left unmatched: 5. CDR3 nucleotide sequence: TGTGCCAGTCGACTAGCGGGAGGATTCAATGAGCAGTTCTTC. Translated, it gives CASRLAGGFNEQFF.

This chain connects TRBV7-2 to TRBJ2-7; a weak D match, TRBD2 (6 bases). Trimming cost V 0 bases and J 11 bases, with 17 bases left between them. Germline lookup yields CDR1 SGHTA and CDR2 FQGNSA. The CDR3 is 14 residues long. The CDR3 nucleotides are TGTGCCAGCAGCTTAGCGGGGGGACGGACACCGGAGTACTTC. Its translation is CASSLAGGRTPEYF.

The chain employs TRBV28 and TRBJ1-4, with 10 bases identical to TRBD1. Trimming removed 6 bases from V and 8 bases from J; junction bases left unmatched: 3. The CDR3 length is 13 residues. Germline-derived CDR1 and CDR2 are MDHEN and SYDVKM. CDR3 coding DNA: TGTGCCAGCAGCTCGGACAGGGGGGAAAAACTGTTTTTT. This translates into CASSSDRGEKLFF.

This rearrangement joins TRBV19 to TRBJ1-4; 9 nucleotides align to TRBD1. With 5 bases clipped from V and 8 bases from J, the junction kept 9 bases outside the gene matches. CDR1 and CDR2 from the germline V gene are LNHDA and SQIVND (reference sequence). The CDR3 contains 15 residues. CDR3 sequence: CASSPWTGVGEKLFF. CDR3 bases: TGTGCCAGTAGTCCCTGGACAGGGGTAGGCGAAAAACTGTTTTTT.

This sequence joins TRBV5-1 and TRBJ2-1; 11 nucleotides match TRBD2. The CDR3 loop spans 16 amino acids. Germline V CDR1 and CDR2: SGHRS, YFSETQ. The junction had 5 bases not matched to a gene; V was cut back by 0 bases and J by 6 bases. CDR3 nucleotides: TGCGCCAGCAGCTTGGTACTAGCGGGAGTTGGCAATGAGCAGTTCTTC. It encodes CASSLVLAGVGNEQFF.

This chain uses TRBV30 with TRBJ1-6; 10 bases are shared with TRBD1. This CDR3 has 17 amino acids. Germline CDR1 and CDR2: GTSNPN and SVGIG (reference sequence). The V and J ends lost 1 base and 8 bases, in that order; junction bases with no gene match: 11. CDR3 sequence (DNA): TGTGCCTGGAGTGACCCCTCCGGGACAGGGGTGGATTCACCCCTCCACTTT. This translates into CAWSDPSGTGVDSPLHF.

The rearrangement joins TRBV30 to TRBJ1-2; D not certain. CDR1 is GTSNPN, CDR2 SVGIG, per germline (reference sequence). Trimming took off 0 bases at V and 4 bases at J, with 12 bases between the two ends. The CDR3 is 14 amino acids. CDR3 loop: CAWSVVRFGYGYTF. Written as DNA, the CDR3 is TGTGCCTGGAGTGTAGTTCGATTTGGCTATGGCTACACCTTC.

CDR3 nucleotides: TGTGCCAGTAGTATAAACCCCCTGGACAGGGGTGGTGGCTACACCTTC. This encodes CASSINPLDRGGGYTF. The chain employs TRBV19 and TRBJ1-2, with 9 bases identical to TRBD1. Germline values: CDR1 LNHDA, CDR2 SQIVND (reference sequence). V lost 2 bases, J lost 7 bases, and 11 bases stayed unmatched. CDR3 length equals 16 residues. Full variable domain (missing parts from reference TRBV19 and TRBJ1-2): DGGITQSPKYLFRKEGQNVTLSCEQNLNHDAMYWYRQDPGQGLRLIYYSQIVNDFQKGDIAEGYSVSREKKESFPLTVTSAQKNPTAFYLCASSINPLDRGGGYTFGSGTRLTVV.

The chain recombines TRBV5-1 with TRBJ1-5; D not certain. Trimming removed 0 bases at V and 8 bases at J, with 12 bases between. Germline V gives CDR1 SGHRS, CDR2 YFSETQ. CDR3 length equals 14 residues. The CDR3 reads CASSLGSGREPQHF. CDR3 bases: TGCGCCAGCAGCTTGGGGTCTGGGAGGGAGCCCCAGCATTTT.

V is TRBV10-1 and J is TRBJ2-3; D remains unclear. Trimming left V 8 bases short and J 0 bases short, with 9 bases between. Per germline, CDR1 WNHNN and CDR2 SYGVQD (reference sequence). The CDR3 covers 13 residues. Here the CDR3 reads CASQTTSTDTQYF. In DNA form, the CDR3 reads TGCGCCAGCCAGACAACTAGCACAGATACGCAGTATTTT.

J is TRBJ2-1 and V is TRBV7-2; D remains ambiguous. This CDR3 spans 16 amino acids. From germline, CDR1 is SGHTA and CDR2 FQGNSA. V was trimmed by 2 bases and J by 6 bases, leaving 17 bases between them. The CDR3 DNA is TGTGCCAGCAGCTTATTGAATTCTGGCGTTATCAATGAGCAGTTCTTC. Translation gives CASSLLNSGVINEQFF.